These 18 T cell receptor beta chains came from one sample sequenced in a study of PD-1 blockade in classical Hodgkin lymphoma. Profiled with immunoSEQ multiplex PCR; TCRdb holds only in-frame clones, not every one. The sample includes 37,000 or so clones, 85% to 90% of them seen just once. Each of the patients experienced relapse following autologous stem cell transplantation, and their brentuximab vedotin exposure differed. The sequencing here drew on peripheral blood mononuclear cells (PBMCs), taken before the second cycle of nivolumab. These receptors came from a human donor with classical Hodgkin lymphoma.

The V and J genes are TRBV28 and TRBJ2-5; TRBD2 agrees at 9 bases. The length of the CDR3 is 14 residues. The germline V gene encodes CDR1 MDHEN and CDR2 SYDVKM. Unmatched junction bases numbered 9, after V lost 6 bases and J lost 7 bases. The CDR3 is CASSSSGRTATQYF. CDR3 in DNA: TGTGCCAGCAGCTCAAGCGGGAGGACGGCGACCCAGTACTTC.

The chain joins TRBV6-5 to TRBJ2-5; no clear D. The CDR3 extends over 16 amino acids. The V end was cut by 0 bases, the J end by 1 base, with 12 bases between. Germline V gives CDR1 MNHEY, CDR2 SVGAGI. CDR3: CASSYSKRATQETQYF. As DNA, the CDR3 is TGTGCCAGCAGTTACTCGAAACGGGCCACCCAAGAGACCCAGTACTTC.

The chain links TRBV9 to TRBJ2-2, with 7 bases aligning to TRBD1. After removal of 0 bases from V and 9 bases from J, the junction contained 5 bases not matched to a gene. The CDR3 has 14 amino acids. In germline, CDR1 is SGDLS, CDR2 YYNGEE. The CDR3 reads CASSVATGVRELFF. The CDR3 DNA reads TGTGCCAGCAGCGTAGCTACAGGGGTTAGGGAGCTGTTTTTT.

The chain employs TRBV7-3 and TRBJ2-1; no clear D. In germline, CDR1 is SGHTA, CDR2 FQGTGA. CDR3 length equals 12 residues. Trimming cost V 4 bases and J 7 bases, with 8 bases left between them. In DNA form, the CDR3 reads TGTGCCAGCAGCTCCTCTGGAAATGAGCAGTTCTTC. Its translation: CASSSSGNEQFF.

The chain employs TRBV11-2 and TRBJ2-5, with D uncertain. Germline V CDR1 and CDR2: SGHAT, FQNNGV. V dropped 0 bases and J dropped 2 bases, with 7 bases sitting between them. The CDR3 covers 14 residues. In nucleotides, the CDR3 is TGTGCCAGCAGCTTAGAGGGCAGACAAGAGACCCAGTACTTC. Protein sequence: CASSLEGRQETQYF.

The V call is TRBV5-1, the J call TRBJ2-5, with D possibly being TRBD2 (6 bases). The germline CDR1 and CDR2 sequences are SGHRS and YFSETQ. The CDR3 runs 16 residues. Trimming left V 0 bases short and J 5 bases short, with 17 bases between. In DNA form, the CDR3 reads TGCGCCAGCAGCTTGGGCTGGGCGCGGGGAGACGAGACCCAGTACTTC. It is translated as CASSLGWARGDETQYF.

This rearrangement joins TRBV15 to TRBJ2-1, with D hard to call. The CDR3 is 16 residues long. The V end was cut by 0 bases, the J end by 6 bases, with 15 bases between. CDR1 and CDR2 (germline): LNHNV, YYDKDF (reference sequence). The DNA of the CDR3 is TGTGCCACCAGCAGAGAGTGGGCTAGTAACCTCAATGAGCAGTTCTTC. Protein sequence: CATSREWASNLNEQFF.

The sample holds one count of this clone. The V gene is TRBV18, the J gene TRBJ2-3; D may be TRBD2 (5 bases). Trimming cost V 6 bases and J 2 bases, with 9 bases left between them. Germline V gene data show CDR1 as KGHSH and CDR2 as LQKENI. This CDR3 spans 13 amino acids. CDR3 coding DNA: TGTGCCAGCTCTTCGGGGTACACAGATACGCAGTATTTT. It is translated as CASSSGYTDTQYF.

This clone was seen once. The chain couples TRBV4-2 to TRBJ1-2, with D possibly matching TRBD1 (5 bases). CDR3 length: 16 residues. Trimming left V 0 bases short and J 4 bases short, with 15 bases between. The germline gives CDR1 LGHNA, CDR2 YNFKEQ. CDR3 sequence: CASSQEQAGSGYGYTF. Here the CDR3 DNA reads TGTGCCAGCAGCCAAGAACAGGCAGGGTCGGGCTATGGCTACACCTTC.

This chain links TRBV6-6 with TRBJ2-7; D is perhaps TRBD2 (6 bases). Trimming stripped 4 bases from V and 1 base from J, with 8 bases between. This CDR3 spans 13 amino acids. Germline assignment: CDR1 MNHNY and CDR2 SVGAGI (reference sequence). This CDR3 reads CASSFGLSYEQYF. In nucleotides, the CDR3 is TGTGCCAGCAGTTTCGGACTATCCTACGAGCAGTACTTC.

The chain couples TRBV2 to TRBJ1-4, with D maybe TRBD1 (6 bases). V dropped 6 bases and J dropped 6 bases, with 14 bases sitting between them. The CDR3 runs 14 residues. Germline values: CDR1 SNHLY, CDR2 FYNNEI. The CDR3 spells CASSLQGGDEKLFF. CDR3 coding DNA: TGTGCCAGCAGCTTACAGGGCGGGGATGAAAAACTGTTTTTT. Complete variable domain (other parts from reference TRBV2 and TRBJ1-4): EPEVTQTPSHQVTQMGQEVILRCVPISNHLYFYWYRQILGQKVEFLVSFYNNEISEKSEIFDDQFSVERPDGSNFTLKIRSTKLEDSAMYFCASSLQGGDEKLFFGSGTQLSVL.

This chain uses TRBV11-2 with TRBJ2-2; the D is unclear. CDR1 and CDR2 (germline): SGHAT, FQNNGV. The germline V and J ends were trimmed by 1 base and 0 bases, with 15 bases remaining between them. This CDR3 is 18 amino acids long. CDR3 in DNA: TGTGCCAGCAGCTTAGTCTATCCGCGAGCGACGAACACCGGGGAGCTGTTTTTT. Translation gives CASSLVYPRATNTGELFF.

This chain joins TRBV19 and TRBJ1-1; the D is unclear. Germline CDR1 is LNHDA and CDR2 is SQIVND (reference sequence). Trimming shortened V by 0 bases and J by 2 bases, and 10 bases separated the two germline ends. This CDR3 has 15 residues. The CDR3 coding sequence is TGTGCCAGTAGTATAGAACCTGCCGCTAACACTGAAGCTTTCTTT. It yields the protein CASSIEPAANTEAFF.

The chain has TRBV5-1 and TRBJ2-6, with 10 bases matching TRBD1. The trim removed 0 bases at V and 2 bases at J, leaving 8 bases unmatched. CDR3 length equals 19 residues. Germline V gene sequence: CDR1 SGHRS, CDR2 YFSETQ. This CDR3 reads CASSLGQGALLAGANVLTF. The DNA for the CDR3 is TGCGCCAGCAGCTTGGGACAGGGGGCTCTTTTAGCTGGGGCCAACGTCCTGACTTTC.

The chain carries TRBV28 and TRBJ2-1; TRBD1 aligns across 8 bases. The length of the CDR3 is 13 residues. The V and J ends lost 3 bases and 5 bases, in that order; junction bases with no gene match: 0. Per the germline V gene, CDR1 is MDHEN and CDR2 is SYDVKM. DNA for the CDR3: TGTGCCAGCAGTTTGACAGGGGACAATGAGCAGTTCTTC. Encoded protein: CASSLTGDNEQFF.

The chain links TRBV19 to TRBJ2-7; TRBD1 agrees at 7 bases. Trimming took 0 bases from V and 0 from J; bases not matched to a gene: 8. This CDR3 comprises 17 residues. The germline gives CDR1 LNHDA, CDR2 SQIVND (reference sequence). The chain's CDR3 is CASSIDPPGTASYEQYF. The CDR3 bases are TGTGCCAGTAGTATAGACCCCCCCGGGACAGCCTCCTACGAGCAGTACTTC.

This chain joins TRBV10-1 and TRBJ2-7; 9 bases match TRBD1. Germline CDR1 reads WNHNN; CDR2 reads SYGVQD (reference sequence). V shed 6 bases, J shed 4 bases, and the junction held 13 bases outside the gene matches. The CDR3 is 16 residues long. Here the CDR3 DNA reads TGCGCCAGCAGCGACCTGCTGGGACAGGGAGTTTACGAGCAGTACTTC. This sequence encodes CASSDLLGQGVYEQYF.

This sequence joins TRBV6-5 and TRBJ1-1; no clear D gene. The CDR3 loop spans 14 amino acids. V was cut by 2 bases and J by 7 bases, with 14 bases left in between. Per germline, CDR1 MNHEY and CDR2 SVGAGI. CDR3 sequence reads: CASSYAGLEVEAFF. CDR3 sequence (DNA): TGTGCCAGCAGTTACGCAGGTCTGGAGGTTGAAGCTTTCTTT.